Shown below are 14 T cell receptor beta chains from a single sample sequenced in a study of blood T cell repertoires in COVID-19. Clones were read by immunoSEQ multiplex PCR, and TCRdb kept only the in-frame ones, dropping some. Of 150,000 to 200,000 clones in the sample, around four fifths were seen once. The sequenced sample consisted of peripheral blood. The source is a man in his 70s with acute or convalescent COVID-19.

The chain has TRBV7-3 and TRBJ2-1; 11 bases map to TRBD2. Per germline, CDR1 SGHTA and CDR2 FQGTGA. The CDR3 is 17 residues long. After removal of 3 bases from V and 2 bases from J, the junction contained 6 bases not matched to a gene. CDR3 coding DNA: TGTGCCAGCAGCTTCGACCCTAGCGGGAGGACCTACAATGAGCAGTTCTTC. This translates into CASSFDPSGRTYNEQFF.

V gene TRBV10-2 combines with J gene TRBJ1-1; D is uncertain. Germline V gives CDR1 WSHSY, CDR2 SAAADI. V was shortened by 3 bases and J by 1 base, with 6 bases between the two germline ends. The CDR3 extends over 13 amino acids. The CDR3 nucleotides read TGCGCCAGCAGTGACGGAGGGAACACTGAAGCTTTCTTT. It yields the protein CASSDGGNTEAFF.

The CDR3 region has the DNA TGTGCCAGCAGCTTAGATTTGGGCGGGGGTCGGGGAGATACGCAGTATTTT. Protein: CASSLDLGGGRGDTQYF. V gene TRBV11-2 combines with J gene TRBJ2-3; TRBD2 agrees at 7 bases. The CDR3 length is 17 residues. CDR1 and CDR2 (germline): SGHAT, FQNNGV. V dropped 0 bases and J dropped 5; count of bases not matched to a gene: 11.

This clone was recorded once. The CDR3 region is CASSATQGPYEQYF. The CDR3 nucleotides read TGTGCCAGCAGCGCAACACAGGGACCCTACGAGCAGTACTTC. This chain uses TRBV5-4 with TRBJ2-7, with D possibly being TRBD1 (6 bases). Germline V gives CDR1 SGHNT, CDR2 YYREEE (reference sequence). CDR3 length: 14 residues. Trimming removed 4 bases at V and 2 bases at J, with 13 bases between.

CDR3 sequence reads: CASSISDRSSGELFF. The CDR3 DNA follows: TGTGCCAGTAGTATTTCTGACAGATCATCCGGGGAGCTGTTTTTT. This chain connects TRBV19 to TRBJ2-2; D may be TRBD1 (5 bases). This CDR3 is 15 amino acids long. V was cut by 3 bases and J by 6 bases, with 14 bases left in between. Germline assignment: CDR1 LNHDA and CDR2 SQIVND (reference sequence).

The CDR3 here is CASSPPVSSGLDTQYF. Here the CDR3 DNA reads TGTGCCAGCTCACCACCGGTTTCTAGCGGTCTAGATACGCAGTATTTT. V usage is TRBV18 and J usage is TRBJ2-3; 7 bases are a match to TRBD2. The CDR3 spans 16 residues. The V gene's germline CDR1 is KGHSH and CDR2 LQKENI. The ends lost 0 bases at V and 5 bases at J; junction bases unmatched: 8. The full variable domain, rest sourced from reference TRBV18 and TRBJ2-3, is NAGVMQNPRHLVRRRGQEARLRCSPMKGHSHVYWYRQLPEEGLKFMVYLQKENIIDESGMPKERFSAEFPKEGPSILRIQQVVRGDSAAYFCASSPPVSSGLDTQYFGPGTRLTVL.

In the case of this clone: Compared with germline, one end of the junction differs, possibly owing to a read error. The chain employs TRBV5-4 and TRBJ1-2, with 8 nucleotides matching TRBD1. Germline-derived CDR1 and CDR2 are SGHNT and YYREEE (reference sequence). This CDR3 contains 13 residues. CDR3 residues: CASSQTGDVLSRF. As DNA, the CDR3 is TGTGCCAGCAGCCAGACAGGGGATGTCCTCTCCCGCTTC. The full variable domain, in which reference TRBV5-4 and TRBJ1-2 provide the parts outside the CDR3, is ETGVTQSPTHLIKTRGQQVTLRCSSQSGHNTVSWYQQALGQGPQFIFQYYREEENGRGNFPPRFSGLQFPNYSSELNVNALELDDSALYLCASSQTGDVLSRFGSGTRLTVV.

The gene calls are TRBV10-3 and TRBJ2-7, with 8 bases matching TRBD1. Trimming took 6 bases from V and 1 from J; bases not matched to a gene: 11. Germline V gives CDR1 ENHRY, CDR2 SYGVKD. The CDR3 extends over 16 amino acids. The CDR3 region is CAISKGVGQGSYEQYF. CDR3 DNA sequence: TGTGCCATCAGCAAAGGAGTCGGACAGGGATCCTACGAGCAGTACTTC.

The chain uses TRBV30 and TRBJ2-7; TRBD1 is a possible D gene (6 bases). Germline V gives CDR1 GTSNPN, CDR2 SVGIG (reference sequence). The CDR3 contains 12 residues. Between the trimmed V and J ends, which lost 3 bases and 7 bases, there was a span of 13 bases. CDR3 coding DNA: TGTGCCTGGAGAGGGGGATTTTTGGAGCAGTACTTC. Its translation is CAWRGGFLEQYF.

The chain combines TRBV19 with TRBJ2-5, with 7 bases lining up with TRBD1. Germline V gene data show CDR1 as LNHDA and CDR2 as SQIVND (reference sequence). CDR3 size: 13 residues. V lost 5 bases and J lost 3; bases outside the gene matches: 3. The CDR3 is CASSPGQKETQYF. DNA for the CDR3: TGTGCCAGTAGTCCGGGACAGAAAGAGACCCAGTACTTC.

The genes are TRBV24-1 and TRBJ2-7, with 10 nucleotides matching TRBD1. Per the germline V gene, CDR1 is KGHDR and CDR2 is SFDVKD. V was clipped by 3 bases and J by 4 bases; unmatched bases: 5. The CDR3 runs 15 residues. The CDR3 sequence is CATSDGTGALYEQYF. For the CDR3, the DNA is TGTGCCACCAGTGATGGGACAGGGGCATTGTACGAGCAGTACTTC.

This clone has just a few counts. This sequence joins TRBV28 and TRBJ2-1, with TRBD1 matching 8 bases. The germline V gene encodes CDR1 MDHEN and CDR2 SYDVKM. This CDR3 region has 13 residues. Unmatched junction bases numbered 8, after V lost 6 bases and J lost 10 bases. The CDR3 region is CASRQTGVREQFF. The CDR3 nucleotides read TGTGCCAGCAGACAGACAGGGGTTCGGGAGCAGTTCTTC.

This sequence joins TRBV30 and TRBJ1-4; a weak D match, TRBD1 (5 bases). Germline CDR1 is GTSNPN and CDR2 is SVGIG (reference sequence). V gave up 5 bases and J gave up 7 bases, with 17 bases separating them. CDR3 length equals 14 residues. CDR3 amino acids: CAWGAGGRGEKLFF. CDR3 DNA: TGTGCCTGGGGGGCTGGAGGGCGAGGTGAAAAACTGTTTTTT. The variable domain in full, with the rest retrieved from reference TRBV30 and TRBJ1-4, is SQTIHQWPATLVQPVGSPLSLECTVEGTSNPNLYWYRQAAGRGLQLLFYSVGIGQISSEVPQNLSASRPQDRQFILSSKKLLLSDSGFYLCAWGAGGRGEKLFFGSGTQLSVL.

The chain has TRBV2 and TRBJ1-5, with D hard to call. The CDR3 covers 14 residues. The germline V gene encodes CDR1 SNHLY and CDR2 FYNNEI. Between the trimmed V and J ends, which lost 2 bases and 4 bases, there was a span of 9 bases. In DNA form, the CDR3 reads TGTGCCAGCAGTGAATTTGGGAGTAATCAGCCCCAGCATTTT. It is translated as CASSEFGSNQPQHF.